Below are 20 T cell receptor beta chains sequenced from a single sample in a study of blood T cell repertoires in COVID-19. Method: immunoSEQ multiplex PCR; TCRdb's copy keeps in-frame clones and lacks some. The sample yields under 350,000 clones, 75% to 95% seen once. Sequenced material: peripheral blood. All receptors come from a woman between 25 and 40 years old with COVID-19, enrolled during active disease.

The rearrangement joins TRBV6-5 to TRBJ2-7, with 12 bases fitting TRBD2. The germline CDR1 and CDR2 sequences are MNHEY and SVGAGI. This CDR3 spans 15 amino acids. After removal of 0 bases from V and 4 bases from J, the junction contained 1 base not matched to a gene. This chain's CDR3 is CASSYSGTSGYEQYF. CDR3 coding DNA: TGTGCCAGCAGTTACTCGGGGACTAGCGGGTACGAGCAGTACTTC.

The chain links TRBV4-3 to TRBJ2-5, with a tentative D call TRBD2 (6 bases). V dropped 0 bases and J dropped 5 bases, with 13 bases sitting between them. CDR3 length: 15 residues. Germline V gives CDR1 LGHNA, CDR2 YSLEER. The CDR3 DNA reads TGCGCCAGCAGCCAAGATCTCGGGACTTGGGAGACCCAGTACTTC. This codes for CASSQDLGTWETQYF.

The rearrangement links TRBV25-1 to TRBJ2-2; D unresolved. This CDR3 is 14 amino acids long. The V gene's germline CDR1 is MGHDK and CDR2 SYGVNS. Deletions cut 2 bases from V and 3 bases from J, with 7 bases between. The CDR3 reads CASSEVRDTGELFF. CDR3 nucleotide sequence: TGTGCCAGCAGTGAAGTCCGGGACACCGGGGAGCTGTTTTTT.

The chain recombines TRBV4-1 with TRBJ2-1, with unresolved D. This CDR3 comprises 14 residues. With 0 bases removed from V and 4 bases from J, the gap between germline ends came to 7 bases. The V gene's germline CDR1 is MGHRA and CDR2 YSYEKL. This chain's CDR3 is CASSQDNRYNEQFF. The CDR3 DNA reads as TGCGCCAGCAGCCAAGATAACAGATACAATGAGCAGTTCTTC.

The genes are TRBV3-1 (or the pseudogene TRBV3-2) and TRBJ1-1, with D possibly TRBD1 on 5 matching bases. The CDR3 runs 16 residues. V gave up 1 base and J gave up 0 bases, with 12 bases separating them. Germline CDR1 LGHDT, CDR2 YNNKEL (reference sequence). DNA of the CDR3: TGTGCCAGCAGCCAAGTCGGGGGTGGATTGAACACTGAAGCTTTCTTT. It specifies CASSQVGGGLNTEAFF.

This chain links TRBV28 with TRBJ2-7, with 10 bases aligning to TRBD1. The V segment lost 5 bases and the J segment 3 bases; nucleotides outside the gene matches: 7. Germline CDR1 MDHEN, CDR2 SYDVKM. This CDR3 comprises 15 residues. The CDR3 is CASSDPGTGVYEQYF. The CDR3 DNA is TGTGCCAGCAGTGACCCCGGGACAGGGGTCTACGAGCAGTACTTC.

The V gene is TRBV14, the J gene TRBJ2-3; possibly TRBD2 for D (6 bases). Trimming shortened V by 4 bases and J by 1 base, and 9 bases separated the two germline ends. In germline, CDR1 is SGHDN, CDR2 FVKESK. This CDR3 has 14 residues. The CDR3 DNA follows: TGTGCCAGCAGCCTCGGGGGAGGCACAGATACGCAGTATTTT. It translates to CASSLGGGTDTQYF.

The V gene is TRBV15, the J gene TRBJ2-5; a weak D match, TRBD1 (5 bases). Germline V gene sequence: CDR1 LNHNV, CDR2 YYDKDF (reference sequence). V shed 3 bases and J shed 4 bases, with 15 bases lying between them. CDR3 length: 15 residues. The DNA of the CDR3 is TGTGCCACCAGCAGGCAGACAGCCCTGGGAGAGACCCAGTACTTC. Translation: CATSRQTALGETQYF.

The V and J genes are TRBV18 and TRBJ1-1; D is unclear. V lost 2 bases to trimming and J lost 2 bases, with 9 bases between them. This CDR3 contains 14 residues. Germline loops: CDR1 KGHSH, CDR2 LQKENI. CDR3 in DNA: TGTGCCAGCTCACCAGACTCCTTTAACACTGAAGCTTTCTTT. This gives the protein CASSPDSFNTEAFF.

J is TRBJ2-3 and V is TRBV4-1; maybe TRBD1 (8 bases). CDR3 length: 14 residues. V was clipped by 4 bases and J by 5 bases, with 13 bases between them. Germline loops: CDR1 MGHRA, CDR2 YSYEKL. Here the CDR3 reads CASSLHRGGDTQYF. DNA for the CDR3: TGCGCCAGCAGCCTCCACAGGGGGGGAGATACGCAGTATTTT.

V gene TRBV7-9 combines with J gene TRBJ2-3; D not resolved. Trimming took off 1 base at V and 3 bases at J, with 5 bases between the two ends. Germline V gene data show CDR1 as SEHNR and CDR2 as FQNEAQ (reference sequence). This CDR3 spans 13 amino acids. The CDR3 nucleotides read TGTGCCAGCAGCTTAGACCGGACAGATACGCAGTATTTT. This codes for CASSLDRTDTQYF.

This clone came up once. This rearrangement joins TRBV3-1 (or the pseudogene TRBV3-2) to TRBJ2-3, with 10 bases aligning to TRBD2. This CDR3 is 15 amino acids long. The J segment lost 1 base and the V segment lost 4 bases, leaving 2 bases of the junction unmatched. CDR1 and CDR2 (germline): LGHDT, YNNKEL (reference sequence). CDR3 bases: TGTGCCAGCAGCCGACTAGCGGGTGGCACAGATACGCAGTATTTT. Translating it yields CASSRLAGGTDTQYF.

The chain couples TRBV19 to TRBJ2-2; 10 nucleotides agree with TRBD2. V lost 6 bases to trimming and J lost 7 bases; unmatched junction nucleotides: 5. The CDR3 is 14 amino acids. CDR1 LNHDA and CDR2 SQIVND come from the germline V gene (reference sequence). The CDR3 reads CASRGTSASGELFF. The CDR3 nucleotides read TGTGCCAGTAGGGGGACTAGCGCGAGCGGGGAGCTGTTTTTT. The full variable domain, with the rest looked up from reference TRBV19 and TRBJ2-2, is DGGITQSPKYLFRKEGQNVTLSCEQNLNHDAMYWYRQDPGQGLRLIYYSQIVNDFQKGDIAEGYSVSREKKESFPLTVTSAQKNPTAFYLCASRGTSASGELFFGEGSRLTVL.

The V call is TRBV7-3, the J call TRBJ2-3; 7 bases are shared with TRBD2. This CDR3 region has 16 residues. Germline lookup yields CDR1 SGHTA and CDR2 FQGTGA. Trimming at V came to 1 base and at J to 5 bases, leaving 9 bases not matched to a gene. The CDR3 here is CASSLRVAGLGDTQYF. DNA of the CDR3: TGTGCCAGCAGCTTAAGAGTAGCGGGCCTGGGAGATACGCAGTATTTT.

V is TRBV6-5 and J is TRBJ2-1; 10 bases align to TRBD2. V shed 5 bases, J shed 8 bases, and the junction held 9 bases outside the gene matches. Germline V gene sequence: CDR1 MNHEY, CDR2 SVGAGI. The CDR3 is 15 amino acids. DNA of the CDR3: TGTGCCAGCAGTCCCCCGGCTAGCGGGAGCGATGAGCAGTTCTTC. Its translation: CASSPPASGSDEQFF.

J is TRBJ1-1 and V is TRBV7-9, with TRBD1 matching 7 bases. The CDR3 length is 14 residues. CDR1 is SEHNR and CDR2 is FQNEAQ in the germline V gene (reference sequence). Germline trimming cut 5 bases from V and 7 bases from J; bases unmatched to any gene: 10. CDR3 DNA: TGTGCCAGCAGCCTCGGGACAGCGGCCGATGAAGCTTTCTTT. This gives the protein CASSLGTAADEAFF.

This chain links TRBV6-5 with TRBJ2-7, with 9 bases matching TRBD1. CDR3 size: 16 residues. Trimming took 2 bases from V and 7 from J; bases not matched to a gene: 12. The germline V gene has CDR1 MNHEY and CDR2 SVGAGI. CDR3 DNA sequence: TGTGCCAGCAGTTACCACCCGGGACAGGGACCGGGGGAGCAGTACTTC. Protein sequence: CASSYHPGQGPGEQYF.

The CDR3 DNA reads TGCGCCAGCAGCACTGGACAGGGGGCGAGGTACGAGCAGTACTTC. This gives the protein CASSTGQGARYEQYF. This chain links TRBV5-1 with TRBJ2-7; 11 bases map to TRBD1. The CDR3 extends over 15 amino acids. CDR1 is SGHRS and CDR2 is YFSETQ in the germline V gene. The V gene end was trimmed by 4 bases and the J gene end by 4 bases; junction bases not matched to a gene: 7. Drawing the rest from reference TRBV5-1 and TRBJ2-7, the complete variable domain is KAGVTQTPRYLIKTRGQQVTLSCSPISGHRSVSWYQQTPGQGLQFLFEYFSETQRNKGNFPGRFSGRQFSNSRSEMNVSTLELGDSALYLCASSTGQGARYEQYFGPGTRLTVT.

This clone appeared once. The rearrangement uses TRBV25-1 and TRBJ1-1; 11 bases match TRBD1. The CDR3 sequence is 14 residues long. Unmatched junction bases numbered 6, after V lost 1 base and J lost 11 bases. The germline gives CDR1 MGHDK, CDR2 SYGVNS. Written as DNA, the CDR3 is TGTGCCAGCAGTGAATTGGGACAGGGGGATTTGGCTTTCTTT. Translated, it gives CASSELGQGDLAFF. Variable domain in full (rest from reference TRBV25-1 and TRBJ1-1): EADIYQTPRYLVIGTGKKITLECSQTMGHDKMYWYQQDPGMELHLIHYSYGVNSTEKGDLSSESTVSRIRTEHFPLTLESARPSHTSQYLCASSELGQGDLAFFGQGTRLTVV.

This CDR3 reads CASSFGLADPYEQYF. The CDR3 bases are TGTGCCAGCAGTTTCGGACTAGCGGACCCCTACGAGCAGTACTTC. This chain joins TRBV7-9 and TRBJ2-7, with 10 positions matching TRBD2. The CDR3 loop spans 15 amino acids. Germline V gene data show CDR1 as SEHNR and CDR2 as FQNEAQ (reference sequence). J gave up 2 bases and V 6 bases, and 7 bases lay outside the gene matches.